The rows below give T cell receptor beta chains drawn from one sample of a study of response to subunit inactivated influenza vaccine. MiXCR, applied by TCRdb to the RT-PCR reads, yields one record per CDR3 protein. The sample carries more than 700,000 distinct CDR3 sequences, about 20% recorded once. The sample consisted of PBMCs from blood, taken 4 to 6 days after vaccination. The origin of the receptors is a man aged 45 to 65 who received an inactivated influenza vaccine. Both conserved end residues are part of each CDR3. The D gene is left open where the match is weak. The listing skips clone size in some rows; elsewhere it reads once, few, many or a size class.

DNA | CDR3 | V | size | D | J
TGTGCCAGCAGGTTACAGCGGGTTCCAGAGACCCAGTACTTC | CASRLQRVPETQYF | TRBV28 | few | . | TRBJ2-5
TGTGCCAGCAGCTTATACAGCCTCTACGAGCAGTACTTC | CASSLYSLYEQYF | TRBV7-8 | few | . | TRBJ2-7
TGTGCCAGCAGTATCGATGAAAAACTGTTTTTT | CASSIDEKLFF | TRBV12-3/TRBV12-4 | . | . | TRBJ1-4
TGTGCCAGCAGGCAGGACGTGGTGACCTACGAGCAGTACTTC | CASRQDVVTYEQYF | TRBV12-3/TRBV12-4 | . | . | TRBJ2-7
TGTGCCAGCAGTTTTCGGACCTACAGCACAGATACGCAGTATTTT | CASSFRTYSTDTQYF | TRBV27 | many | . | TRBJ2-3
TGTGCCAGCAGCGTAGAGTCCGGACTAGCGAGATACGAGCAGTACTTC | CASSVESGLARYEQYF | TRBV9 | . | TRBD2 | TRBJ2-7
TGTGCCAGCAGTTATGTTCGGACGACCGGGGAGCTGTTTTTT | CASSYVRTTGELFF | TRBV6-2/TRBV6-3 | . | . | TRBJ2-2
TGCAGCGCCTCGGAGGGGACAGTTTCTTCACCCCTCCACTTT | CSASEGTVSSPLHF | TRBV29-1 | many | TRBD1 | TRBJ1-6
TGTGCCAGCAGCTTACTACGGCTAGCGGGTGATACAGATACGCAGTATTTT | CASSLLRLAGDTDTQYF | TRBV7-9 | . | TRBD2 | TRBJ2-3
TGCAGTGCTAGAGAGGCAACCGGGACTAGCGGGAGATGGGTAGATACGCAGTATTTT | CSAREATGTSGRWVDTQYF | TRBV20-1 | . | TRBD2 | TRBJ2-3
TGTGCCAGCAGTTTCCCCGGACAGGTGAACTATGGCTACACCTTC | CASSFPGQVNYGYTF | TRBV28 | . | TRBD1 | TRBJ1-2
TGCGCCAGCAGCCCTCTAGGGTATGGCTACACCTTC | CASSPLGYGYTF | TRBV5-1 | . | . | TRBJ1-2
TGTGCCAGCAGTTGGATCCGGGGGAGGGTCTACAATGAGCAGTTCTTC | CASSWIRGRVYNEQFF | TRBV12-3/TRBV12-4 | . | TRBD2 | TRBJ2-1
TGTGCCAGCAGGAACTCCGGGACTAGATACAATGAGCAGTTCTTC | CASRNSGTRYNEQFF | TRBV12-3/TRBV12-4 | once | TRBD2 | TRBJ2-1
TGTGCCAGCAGCGCCCGGGACTATACCACAGATACGCAGTATTTT | CASSARDYTTDTQYF | TRBV9 | . | TRBD2 | TRBJ2-3
TGTGCCAGCAGCCTACATGACAGGAGTGGCTACACCTTC | CASSLHDRSGYTF | TRBV7-9 | . | . | TRBJ1-2
TGCAGTGCCGCACGGGAGAACACTGAAGCTTTCTTT | CSAARENTEAFF | TRBV20-1 | few | . | TRBJ1-1
TGTGCCAGCAGCCAAGGGATGGGAAGCGAGCAGTACTTC | CASSQGMGSEQYF | TRBV14 | . | . | TRBJ2-7
TGCAGTGCTAGAAAGCACACCGGGGAGCTGTTTTTT | CSARKHTGELFF | TRBV20-1 | few | . | TRBJ2-2
TGTGCCAGCAGTTTTTGGGGCGAGCAGTACTTC | CASSFWGEQYF | TRBV12-3/TRBV12-4 | . | . | TRBJ2-7
TGCGCCAGCACCACGGGACGGAATAATTCACCCCTCCACTTT | CASTTGRNNSPLHF | TRBV5-1 | few | . | TRBJ1-6
TGTGCCAGCACAGCGGACAGGGTGAAAGCTTTCTTT | CASTADRVKAFF | TRBV12-3/TRBV12-4 | . | TRBD1 | TRBJ1-1
TGCGCCAGCACTAGGTGGGGCCAATTAGGGCTGTTTTTT | CASTRWGQLGLFF | TRBV4-1 | few | . | TRBJ2-2
TGCGCCAGCAGCCAAGATGTGGACAGGGGGCGCGTCGGGGAGCTGTTTTTT | CASSQDVDRGRVGELFF | TRBV4-3 | . | TRBD1 | TRBJ2-2
TGTGCCAGCAGCTTAGGGCGGTTGGCTGGGGCCAACGTCCTGACTTTC | CASSLGRLAGANVLTF | TRBV7-9 | . | . | TRBJ2-6
TGTGCCAGCAGCTCCTATGTCGACACTGAAGCTTTCTTT | CASSSYVDTEAFF | TRBV11-2 | . | . | TRBJ1-1
TGTGCCAGCAGCAAATTGGGGGGTGGCTACACCTTC | CASSKLGGGYTF | TRBV28 | few | . | TRBJ1-2
TGCGCCAGCAGCTCAGAGGGGGCGCCTGGGGCCAACGTCCTGACTTTC | CASSSEGAPGANVLTF | TRBV4-3 | . | TRBD1 | TRBJ2-6
TGTGCCATCGCCCTTGGGAGCGGGGGGACCGGGGAGCTGTTTTTT | CAIALGSGGTGELFF | TRBV10-3 | few | TRBD2 | TRBJ2-2